The text below deals with one T cell receptor (beta chain). The sample comes from a study of early T cells in non-severe SARS-CoV-2 infection. The germline V gene has CDR1 LGHDT and CDR2 YNNKEL (reference sequence). Trimming left V 6 bases short and J 8 bases short, with 14 bases between. The CDR3 is 14 residues long. Unique molecular identifiers were attached to individual cDNA molecules. Using its own MiXCR run on the 5' RACE reads, TCRdb lists one record per CDR3 protein. This sample has over 85,000 distinct CDR3 sequences; roughly 13% occur once, and the top ten carry 3% to 4.5%. This chain uses TRBV3-1 with TRBJ1-6; maybe TRBD1 (5 bases). The TCR was taken from an adult who was a healthcare worker with PCR-confirmed SARS-CoV-2 infection or an uninfected control (not recorded which). Here the sequenced sample was whole blood, taken at baseline. CDR3 sequence: CASRDKPGDSPLHF. The CDR3 coding sequence is TGTGCCAGCAGAGATAAACCGGGGGATTCACCCCTCCACTTT.